A single T cell receptor beta chain is shown here with its context. Then a second PCR, running about 6 to 12 cycles, was carried out with a sample-barcoded 5' primer and a J-beta primer mix. TCRdb reprocessed the 5' RACE reads with MiXCR, giving one entry per CDR3 protein. Here the sample spans 1,500,000 or so distinct CDR3 sequences, 55% to 75% being singletons. This record belongs to a study of blood T cells in healthy people across ages. Germline CDR1 LNHNV, CDR2 YYDKDF (reference sequence). The CDR3 totals 14 residues. The V end lost 0 bases, the J end lost 4 bases, and 9 bases lay between the germline ends.

The receptor was isolated from a young man in good health. The sequenced material came from blood. The chain is built from TRBV15 and TRBJ1-2, with a weak D call TRBD1 (5 bases). The CDR3 sequence is CATSRDGAPYGYTF. The DNA of the CDR3 is TGTGCCACCAGCAGAGACGGGGCACCCTATGGCTACACCTTC.